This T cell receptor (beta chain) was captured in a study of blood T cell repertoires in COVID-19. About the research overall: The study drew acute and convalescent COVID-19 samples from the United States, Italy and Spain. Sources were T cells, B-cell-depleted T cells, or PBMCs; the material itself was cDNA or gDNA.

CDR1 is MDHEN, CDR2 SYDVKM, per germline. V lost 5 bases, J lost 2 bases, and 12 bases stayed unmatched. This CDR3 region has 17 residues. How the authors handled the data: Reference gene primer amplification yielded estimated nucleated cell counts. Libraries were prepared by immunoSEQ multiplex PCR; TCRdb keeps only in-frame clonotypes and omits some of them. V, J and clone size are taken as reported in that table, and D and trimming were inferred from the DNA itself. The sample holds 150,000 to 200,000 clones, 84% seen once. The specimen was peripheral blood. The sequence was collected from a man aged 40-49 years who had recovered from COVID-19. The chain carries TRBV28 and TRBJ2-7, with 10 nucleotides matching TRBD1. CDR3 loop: CASSTRSSGQGAYEQYF. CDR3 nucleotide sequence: TGTGCCAGCAGTACACGGTCCTCCGGACAGGGGGCCTACGAGCAGTACTTC. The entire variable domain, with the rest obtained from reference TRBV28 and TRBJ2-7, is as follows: DVKVTQSSRYLVKRTGEKVFLECVQDMDHENMFWYRQDPGLGLRLIYFSYDVKMKEKGDIPEGYSVSREKKERFSLILESASTNQTSMYLCASSTRSSGQGAYEQYFGPGTRLTVT.